Listed here is a single T cell receptor beta chain. This CDR3 region has 15 residues. In germline, CDR1 is MNHEY, CDR2 SVGEGT. The trim removed 7 bases at V and 4 bases at J, leaving 5 bases unmatched. The sample belongs to a study of blood T cells in healthy people across ages. A second PCR of 7 to 11 cycles used a sample-barcoded 5' primer and a J-beta primer mix. TCRdb re-analysed the 5' RACE reads in MiXCR, keeping a single row per CDR3 protein. The table records 800,000 to 950,000 distinct CDR3 sequences, under 50% of them present only once. The receptor was derived from a man aged 30-40 years in good health. V is TRBV6-2 or TRBV6-3 and J is TRBJ2-5, with 14 bases fitting TRBD2. Sequenced sample: blood. CDR3 DNA: TGTGCCAGCATGCGGGGACTAGCGGGGGTAGAGACCCAGTACTTC. Translation: CASMRGLAGVETQYF.